This TCR beta chain emerged from a study of monozygotic twins with inflammatory bowel disease. Study findings and constraints: Clonotype overlap with others was lower in IBD patients than in healthy twins, a difference that was greatest with disease activity. A single strong IBD-associated signal or clonotype was not supported by the findings.

Concerning this clonotype itself: Its target is unknown.

Addition of UMIs with a 6-nucleotide sample barcode was achieved by template switching. TCRalpha and TCRbeta cDNA went through two nested PCRs of approximately 16 and 10 cycles. TCRdb reanalyzed the 5' RACE reads and collapses them to one entry per CDR3 protein, without DNA. Here the sample table reports about 110,000 distinct CDR3 sequences. The specimen sequenced was blood. This TCR came from a human donor with ulcerative colitis or Crohn's disease, or a healthy co-twin of an affected twin (not recorded which).

The CDR3 reads CSATPHKQSSTDTQYF. The rearrangement links TRBV20-1 to TRBJ2-3; TCRdb's D call of TRBD2 is untestable without DNA. The germline V gene encodes CDR1 DFQATT and CDR2 SNEGSKA (reference sequence). The CDR3 has 16 residues.